A single sample is the source of the 2 T cell receptor beta chains below, sequenced in a study of blood T cell repertoires in COVID-19. Using immunoSEQ multiplex PCR, the repertoire was profiled, and TCRdb retains in-frame clones only, with some absent. The table shows some 12,000 clones, with over 85% occurring only once. Sequences were obtained from peripheral blood. The source of these receptors is a man in his sixties or seventies with active COVID-19.

The genes are TRBV19 and TRBJ2-7; 7 nucleotides align to TRBD2. Germline lookup yields CDR1 LNHDA and CDR2 SQIVND (reference sequence). CDR3 length equals 13 residues. The trim removed 4 bases at V and 3 bases at J, leaving 3 bases unmatched. CDR3 loop: CASSTSGYYEQYF. The CDR3 nucleotides are TGTGCCAGTAGTACTAGCGGATACTACGAGCAGTACTTC.

V is TRBV29-1 and J is TRBJ1-1, with D unresolved. CDR1 is SQVTM, CDR2 ANQGSEA, per germline. Between the trimmed V and J ends, which lost 4 bases and 6 bases, there was a span of 9 bases. This CDR3 is built from 11 residues. The CDR3 is CSVGAEPEAFF. In nucleotides, the CDR3 is TGCAGCGTTGGGGCAGAGCCTGAAGCTTTCTTT.